The TCR beta chain described here comes from a study of blood T cell repertoires in COVID-19. This table comes from immunoSEQ multiplex PCR, and its TCRdb copy is limited to in-frame clones, with some not included. Among hundreds of thousands of clones listed, over 80% were seen once. This CDR3 has 13 amino acids. The V and J ends lost 6 bases and 2 bases, in that order; junction bases with no gene match: 3. The germline gives CDR1 SGHTA, CDR2 FQGNSA. Material for sequencing was peripheral blood. The clonotype comes from a woman in her seventies with active or convalescent COVID-19. This chain links TRBV7-2 with TRBJ1-1, with 7 bases fitting TRBD1. CDR3 amino acids: CASRRQGNTEAFF. The CDR3 nucleotides are TGTGCCAGCAGAAGACAGGGCAACACTGAAGCTTTCTTT. The entire variable domain, with the rest obtained from reference TRBV7-2 and TRBJ1-1, is as follows: GAGVSQSPSNKVTEKGKDVELRCDPISGHTALYWYRQSLGQGLEFLIYFQGNSAPDKSGLPSDRFSAERTGGSVSTLTIQRTQQEDSAVYLCASRRQGNTEAFFGQGTRLTVV.